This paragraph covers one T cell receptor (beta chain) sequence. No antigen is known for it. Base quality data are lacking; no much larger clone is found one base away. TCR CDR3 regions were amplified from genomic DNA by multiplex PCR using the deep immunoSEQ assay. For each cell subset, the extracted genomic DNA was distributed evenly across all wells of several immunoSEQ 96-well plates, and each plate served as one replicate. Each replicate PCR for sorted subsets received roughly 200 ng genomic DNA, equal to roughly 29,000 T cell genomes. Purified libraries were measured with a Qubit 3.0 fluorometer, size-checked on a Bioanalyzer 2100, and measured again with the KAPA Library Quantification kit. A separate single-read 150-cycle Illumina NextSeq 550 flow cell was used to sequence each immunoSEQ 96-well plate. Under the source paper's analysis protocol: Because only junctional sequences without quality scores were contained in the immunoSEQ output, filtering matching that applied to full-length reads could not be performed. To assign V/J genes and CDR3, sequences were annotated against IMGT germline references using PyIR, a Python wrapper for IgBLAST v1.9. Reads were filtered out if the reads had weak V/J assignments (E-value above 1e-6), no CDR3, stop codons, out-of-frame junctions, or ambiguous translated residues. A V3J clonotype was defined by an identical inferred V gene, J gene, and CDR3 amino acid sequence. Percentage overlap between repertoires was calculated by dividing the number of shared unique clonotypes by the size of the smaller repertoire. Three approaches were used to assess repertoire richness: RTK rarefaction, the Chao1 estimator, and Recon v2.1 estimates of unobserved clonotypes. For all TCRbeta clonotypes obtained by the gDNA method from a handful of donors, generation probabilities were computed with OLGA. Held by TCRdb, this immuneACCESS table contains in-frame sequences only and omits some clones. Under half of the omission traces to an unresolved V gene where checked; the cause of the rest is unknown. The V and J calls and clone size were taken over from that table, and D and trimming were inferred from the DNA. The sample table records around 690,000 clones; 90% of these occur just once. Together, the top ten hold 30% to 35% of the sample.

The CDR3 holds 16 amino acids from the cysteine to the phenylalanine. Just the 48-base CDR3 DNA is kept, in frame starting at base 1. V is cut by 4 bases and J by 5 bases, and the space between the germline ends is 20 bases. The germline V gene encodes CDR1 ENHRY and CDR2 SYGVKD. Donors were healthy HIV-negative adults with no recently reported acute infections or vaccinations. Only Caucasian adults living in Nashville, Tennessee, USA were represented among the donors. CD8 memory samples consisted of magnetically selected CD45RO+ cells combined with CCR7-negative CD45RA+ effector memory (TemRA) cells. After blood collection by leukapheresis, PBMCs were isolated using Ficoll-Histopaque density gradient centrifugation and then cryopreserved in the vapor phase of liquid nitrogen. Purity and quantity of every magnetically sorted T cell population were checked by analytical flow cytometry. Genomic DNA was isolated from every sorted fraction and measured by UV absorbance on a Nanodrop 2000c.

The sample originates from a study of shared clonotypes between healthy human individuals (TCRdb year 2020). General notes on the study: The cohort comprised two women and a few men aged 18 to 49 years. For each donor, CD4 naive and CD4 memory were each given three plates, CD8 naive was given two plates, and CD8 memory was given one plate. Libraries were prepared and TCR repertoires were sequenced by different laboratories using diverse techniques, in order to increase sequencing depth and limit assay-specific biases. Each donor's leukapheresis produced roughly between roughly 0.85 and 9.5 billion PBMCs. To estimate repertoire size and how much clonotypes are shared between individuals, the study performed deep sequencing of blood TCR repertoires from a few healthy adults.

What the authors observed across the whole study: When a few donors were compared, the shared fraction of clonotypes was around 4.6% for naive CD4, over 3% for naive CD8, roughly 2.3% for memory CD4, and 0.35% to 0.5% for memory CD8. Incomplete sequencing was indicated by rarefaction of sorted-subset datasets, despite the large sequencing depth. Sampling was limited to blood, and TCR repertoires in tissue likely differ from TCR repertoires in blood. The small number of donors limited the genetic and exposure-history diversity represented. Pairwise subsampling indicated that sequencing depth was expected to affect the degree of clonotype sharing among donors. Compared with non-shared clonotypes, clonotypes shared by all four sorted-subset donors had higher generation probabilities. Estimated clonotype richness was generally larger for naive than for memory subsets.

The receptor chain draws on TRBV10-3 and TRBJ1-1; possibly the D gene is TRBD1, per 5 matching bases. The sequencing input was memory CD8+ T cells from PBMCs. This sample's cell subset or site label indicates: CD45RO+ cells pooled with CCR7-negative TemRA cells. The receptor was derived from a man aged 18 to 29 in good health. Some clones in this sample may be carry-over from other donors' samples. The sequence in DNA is TGTGCCATCAGTGGTTTAGTCCAGGGTGGAAAGACTGAAGCTTTCTTT. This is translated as CAISGLVQGGKTEAFF.